This TCR beta chain was sequenced during a study of cytomegalovirus exposure and HLA in healthy donors. Study-wide results and caveats: Beyond CMV serostatus, there was no information to go on about immune exposure.

Details on this clone: Its antigen is unidentified.

Use of 60 Vbeta and 13 Jbeta primers characterized the PCR. Generated by immunoSEQ multiplex PCR, the TCRdb table keeps only in-frame clones and is missing some. The sample includes under 200,000 clones, around 79% of them seen just once. Germline-derived CDR1 and CDR2 are SGHTA and FQGNSA. The CDR3 is 15 residues long. With 4 bases removed from V and 3 bases from J, the gap between germline ends came to 15 bases. The sequenced sample consisted of PBMCs. This chain links TRBV7-2 with TRBJ1-2; unclear D gene. The receptor's source is a middle-aged woman in good health and CMV-seropositive. The CDR3 loop is CASSSYAGFDYGYTF. CDR3 sequence (DNA): TGTGCCAGCAGCTCCTATGCCGGGTTTGACTATGGCTACACCTTC.